This record covers a single TCR beta chain. Its antigen has not been determined. Qualities for individual bases were not recorded, and no much larger clone is one base off. TCR beta CDR3 regions were amplified from genomic DNA with the immunoSEQ v3 hsTCRB kit using bias-controlled multiplex PCR. TCR libraries were sequenced on an Illumina NextSeq 500 to approximately 2 million read pairs for survey level or roughly 4.5-6.5 million for deep level. Processing in the source paper ran as follows. The immunoSEQ Analyzer software assigned V, D and J genes, filtered out non-productive sequences, and reported clonality. To compare repertoires between infused TIL and blood, productive Simpson clonality was used along with the Morisita overlap index of productive TRB rearrangements. TCRdb took this table from immuneACCESS and kept in-frame rearrangements with V and J called. Such tables lack part of the clones; where checked against another copy, unresolved V genes explain under half of the gap, and the rest is unexplained. V, J and clone size are those of that table, while D and trimming were read from the DNA. For this sample there are around 100,000 clones; approximately 65% appear just once. About a tenth of the sample is taken by the ten largest.

These data belong to a study of TIL therapy for anti-PD-1-resistant metastatic lung cancer (dated by TCRdb to 2020 to 2023). About the full investigation: Enrolled patients had a median age of approximately 49 years (range about 35-80) and a median tumor PD-L1 proportion score of roughly 6%. Tumor and peripheral blood T cell receptor beta sequencing was used to track clonotypes across tumor, expanded TIL product and serial blood samples. Most of the cohort had lung adenocarcinoma, including a handful of EGFR-mutant tumors and two ALK-rearranged tumors, and half of the patients were either current or former smokers. Across the cohort, whole-exome sequencing showed a median non-synonymous tumor mutation burden of roughly 1.5 mutations per megabase. The study at large found these results: Clonal turnover during TIL culture was high, and many clones enriched in the product were not detected in the baseline tumor, suggesting clonal contraction instead of faithful expansion. Compared with baseline intratumoral T cells, expanded TIL cultures were more clonal and less diverse (median clonality roughly 6.5% vs 31%, p < 0.0001). The cohort was highly selected, with more treatment-naive, never-smoker and oncogene-addicted patients than typical, limiting generalizability. The study protocol defined all tumor marker inferences as exploratory.

The meaning of the sample's time point label: pre-treatment sample, taken before nivolumab and TIL therapy. The baseline tumor samples, taken from the same resection that was used to grow TIL, were excised metastases, most often pleural nodules or supraclavicular lymph nodes. Tumors were collected before any PD-1/PD-L1 blockade, after which patients were given nivolumab, and patients who progressed were given lymphodepletion, an infusion of expanded TIL and IL-2. Adults with stage 4 NSCLC were enrolled in a dual-center phase I trial from late 2017 to early 2020. The samples were obtained from a phase I trial that was single-arm and open-label and tested tumor-infiltrating lymphocyte therapy combined with nivolumab in advanced non-small cell lung cancer. For each resected tumor, portions were snap-frozen in liquid nitrogen and kept at -80 degrees C. Tumor regions of interest were chosen on H&E sections by laser-capture macrodissection, pulverized into 15 mg aliquots, and extracted with Qiagen Allprep kits.

This clonotype originated in a person between 30 and 79 years old with non-small cell lung cancer. The source material was tumor tissue, sampled at baseline.

CDR3 region: CASSHQGQGNTGELFF. The sequenced DNA: TGTGCCAGCAGCCACCAGGGACAGGGGAACACCGGGGAGCTGTTTTTT. The chain employs TRBV4-2 and TRBJ2-2, and 9 junction bases match TRBD1. Measured from the cysteine to the phenylalanine, the CDR3 is 16 residues long. The DNA shown is the 48-base CDR3, in frame from base 1. Looking up the germline V gene yields CDR1 LGHNA and CDR2 YNFKEQ. V loses 3 bases at its end and J loses 1 base; junction bases beyond the gene matches: 3.